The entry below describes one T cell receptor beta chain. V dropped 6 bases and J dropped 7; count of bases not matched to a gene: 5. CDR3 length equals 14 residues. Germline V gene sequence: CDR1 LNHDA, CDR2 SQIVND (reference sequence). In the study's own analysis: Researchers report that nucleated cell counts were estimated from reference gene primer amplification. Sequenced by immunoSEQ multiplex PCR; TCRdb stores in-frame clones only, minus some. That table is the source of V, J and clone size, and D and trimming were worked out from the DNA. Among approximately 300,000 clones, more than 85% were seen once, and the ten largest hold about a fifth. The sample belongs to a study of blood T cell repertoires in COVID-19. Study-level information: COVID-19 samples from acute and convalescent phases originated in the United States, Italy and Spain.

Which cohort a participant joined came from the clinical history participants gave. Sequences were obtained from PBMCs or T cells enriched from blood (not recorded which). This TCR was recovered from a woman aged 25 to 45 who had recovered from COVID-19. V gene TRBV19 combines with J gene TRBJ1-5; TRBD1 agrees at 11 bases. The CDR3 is CASRRGQGGQPQHF. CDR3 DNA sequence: TGTGCCAGTAGGAGGGGACAGGGGGGACAGCCCCAGCATTTT.